Detailed here is one TCR beta chain. What it recognizes is unknown. TCRdb's table, derived via immunoSEQ multiplex PCR, lists solely in-frame clones and lacks some. This sample carries 20,000 to 25,000 clones, about 75% of them seen once, and the ten largest clones take roughly 12%. This entry belongs to a study of CD4 T cells in relation to SARS-CoV-2 and coronaviruses. The germline gives CDR1 SNHLY, CDR2 FYNNEI. V trimming: 6 bases; J trimming: 5 bases; junction bases outside the gene matches: 5. This CDR3 has 13 amino acids. The unexposed donors gave CD4+ T cells in about 2011-2018, prior to COVID-19. CD4+ T cells were isolated from the cells after about 11 days of culture.

Specimen: CD4+ T cells from PBMCs, cultured in vitro. This sequence originates from a human donor in good health. The chain carries TRBV2 and TRBJ2-5; 8 nucleotides agree with TRBD2. CDR3 protein: CASSGPGGETQYF. The CDR3 DNA follows: TGTGCCAGCAGCGGCCCGGGGGGGGAGACCCAGTACTTC.